The rows below give T cell receptor beta chains drawn from one sample of a study of memory CD4+ T cells and cytomegalovirus serostatus. Assay: immunoSEQ multiplex PCR; the TCRdb copy retains only in-frame clones and omits some. The top ten clones hold around 1.1% of a sample with approximately 42,000 clones, over 60% of them seen once. Sequenced sample: memory CD4+ T cells from blood. The receptors come from an adult in good health and CMV-seronegative. Each CDR3 is given with its conserved first and last residue. D genes are given only for firm matches. The size entry is marked missing in some rows and otherwise reads once, few, many or a size class.

D | J | V | size | DNA | CDR3
NA | TRBJ2-5 | TRBV2 | NA | TGTGCCAGCGGCGAGCTCTCAGAGACCCAGTACTTC | CASGELSETQYF
NA | TRBJ1-2 | TRBV14 | NA | TGTGCCAGCAGCCAAACAGCCTATGGCTACACCTTC | CASSQTAYGYTF
NA | TRBJ2-7 | TRBV11-3 | once | TGTGCCAGCACCTCGGGGCCCGAGCAGTACTTC | CASTSGPEQYF
NA | TRBJ2-1 | TRBV20-1 | NA | TGCAGTGCTAGGACTATTCTTGAGCAGTTCTTC | CSARTILEQFF
NA | TRBJ2-2 | TRBV7-2 | NA | TGTGCCAGCAGCCTCGGGACCCTGGGCACCGGGGAGCTGTTTTTT | CASSLGTLGTGELFF
NA | TRBJ1-5 | TRBV12-5 | few | TGTGCTAGTGGCCTCCCGGGTAGCAATCAGCCCCAGCATTTT | CASGLPGSNQPQHF
NA | TRBJ1-1 | TRBV11-3 | NA | TGTGCCAGCAGCTTTGACGGGAAAGTGGGCAGTGAAGCTTTCTTT | CASSFDGKVGSEAFF
NA | TRBJ2-4 | TRBV11-1 | NA | TGTGCCAGCACCACAACCCGGGATCAAAACATTCAGTACTTC | CASTTTRDQNIQYF
NA | TRBJ2-3 | TRBV2 | NA | TGTGCCAGCATCAATAGCGGAGGCACAGATACGCAGTATTTT | CASINSGGTDTQYF
TRBD2 | TRBJ2-1 | TRBV5-6 | NA | TGTGCCAGCAGCTTCCAAGAGGGGAGGGCCTCCAATGAGCAGTTCTTC | CASSFQEGRASNEQFF
NA | TRBJ2-7 | TRBV30 | NA | TGTGCCTGGAGTGGAGATAGCGCGAACGAGCAGTACTTC | CAWSGDSANEQYF
NA | TRBJ2-3 | TRBV9 | NA | TGTGCCAGCAGCGCGGGTCAGTCAAGCACAGATACGCAGTATTTT | CASSAGQSSTDTQYF
NA | TRBJ2-3 | TRBV15 | NA | TGTGCCACCAGCAGAGATGCCACGGGTAGGGGGCAGTATTTT | CATSRDATGRGQYF
TRBD2 | TRBJ2-1 | TRBV11-1 | NA | TGTGCCAGCAGCTTAGGGGTAGCGGGAGGGAAGACTGAGCAGTTCTTC | CASSLGVAGGKTEQFF
NA | TRBJ1-1 | TRBV2 | NA | TGTGCCAGCAGTCCAGGGTTCACTGAAGCTTTCTTT | CASSPGFTEAFF
NA | TRBJ2-5 | TRBV9 | few | TGTGCCAGCAGCGTAGGTCTAGCATCCGAGACCCAGTACTTC | CASSVGLASETQYF
TRBD2 | TRBJ2-3 | TRBV2 | NA | TGTGCCAGCAGCCTTAGCGGGAGCACAGATACGCAGTATTTT | CASSLSGSTDTQYF
NA | TRBJ2-2 | TRBV5-4 | NA | TGTGCCAGCAGCTTGGCGCGGGGGCGAGTCGGGGAGCTGTTTTTT | CASSLARGRVGELFF
TRBD2 | TRBJ2-7 | TRBV6-5 | once | TGTGCCAGCAGGAATAGGGGGACTAGCGGTACGGAGCAGTACTTC | CASRNRGTSGTEQYF
NA | TRBJ2-3 | TRBV27 | NA | TGTGCCAGCACCCTCCGGCAGGGAAGCACAGATACGCAGTATTTT | CASTLRQGSTDTQYF
TRBD2 | TRBJ2-1 | TRBV7-3 | once | TGTGCCAGCAGCTTAGGACTAGCGGGAAACAATGAGCAGTTCTTC | CASSLGLAGNNEQFF
TRBD2 | TRBJ2-7 | TRBV6-5 | NA | TGTGCCAGCAGTCCACTAGCGGGAGAAGACGAGCAGTACTTC | CASSPLAGEDEQYF
NA | TRBJ2-5 | TRBV5-4 | NA | TGTGCCAGCAGCTTGGCCGGGGGATTCGGCCAAGAGACCCAGTACTTC | CASSLAGGFGQETQYF
NA | TRBJ2-5 | TRBV5-4 | NA | TGTGCCAGCAGCTCGGACAGAGAGACCCAGTACTTC | CASSSDRETQYF
NA | TRBJ1-2 | TRBV5-4 | NA | TGTGCCAGCAGCTCCAGTGCACTAGGTCAACGCTATGGCTACACCTTC | CASSSSALGQRYGYTF
TRBD1 | TRBJ2-7 | TRBV5-8 | NA | TGTGCCAGCAGCCAAGGGACAGCATTCACCTACGAGCAGTACTTC | CASSQGTAFTYEQYF
NA | TRBJ2-7 | TRBV7-2 | once | TGTGCCAGCAGCTTCCGGGCCTATAAAAGGGGCTCCTACGAGCAGTACTTC | CASSFRAYKRGSYEQYF
NA | TRBJ2-1 | TRBV29-1 | NA | TGCAGCGTTGTAAGGGGGTCAGGGCTAGCGTTCTTC | CSVVRGSGLAFF
TRBD2 | TRBJ2-1 | TRBV5-1 | once | TGCGCCAGCAGCGAACTAGCGGGACAGGCCGATGAGCAGTTCTTC | CASSELAGQADEQFF
NA | TRBJ1-1 | TRBV29-1 | NA | TGCAGCGTTGGCCCGGATCACAACACTGAAGCTTTCTTT | CSVGPDHNTEAFF
NA | TRBJ1-1 | TRBV5-8 | NA | TGTGCCAGCATCAAACTGATGAACACTGAAGCTTTCTTT | CASIKLMNTEAFF
TRBD2 | TRBJ2-7 | TRBV6-5 | once | TGTGCCAGCAGTGGCAGCGGGAGAGGGGACTACGAGCAGTACTTC | CASSGSGRGDYEQYF
TRBD2 | TRBJ2-1 | TRBV27 | NA | TGTGCCAGCAGACCAATTTCCGGGACTAGCGGGAACAATGAGCAGTTCTTC | CASRPISGTSGNNEQFF
NA | TRBJ2-7 | TRBV5-5 | NA | TGTGCCAGCAGCGTCTCTTGGCGGTACGAACTGTACTTC | CASSVSWRYELYF
NA | TRBJ1-1 | TRBV5-4 | NA | TGTGCCAGCAGCCTTATAGAGAACACTGAAGCTTTCTTT | CASSLIENTEAFF
NA | TRBJ2-2 | TRBV19 | NA | TGTGCCAGTAGTATCGGGGTGGTGGGGGTTAACGGGGAGCTGTTTTTT | CASSIGVVGVNGELFF
TRBD1 | TRBJ1-1 | TRBV18 | NA | TGTGCCAGCTCACATCGACAGGGGAGGGACACTGAAGCTTTCTTT | CASSHRQGRDTEAFF
NA | TRBJ2-5 | TRBV11-2 | NA | TGTGCCAGCAGCTTATGGCTAGAAGAGACCCAGTACTTC | CASSLWLEETQYF
NA | TRBJ1-3 | TRBV30 | NA | TGTGCCTGGAGGAGCCCTGGCCCCTCTGGAAACACCATATATTTT | CAWRSPGPSGNTIYF
NA | TRBJ1-1 | TRBV5-6 | NA | TGTGCCAGCAGCTTGGACTTGGGGACTGAAGCTTTCTTT | CASSLDLGTEAFF
NA | TRBJ1-2 | TRBV6-1 | NA | TGTGCCAGCAGTGCCGGGGAACTAGGAGGCTACACCTTC | CASSAGELGGYTF
TRBD2 | TRBJ2-3 | TRBV9 | few | TGTGCCAGCAGCCCGACTAGCGGGGGTCAAGATACGCAGTATTTT | CASSPTSGGQDTQYF
NA | TRBJ2-1 | TRBV11-2 | NA | TGTGCCAGCAGCTTAGGTACGGCGGGGTACAATGAGCAGTTCTTC | CASSLGTAGYNEQFF
TRBD1 | TRBJ2-2 | TRBV5-6 | few | TGTGCCAGCAGCTTCGGGACAGGGCGAGCCGGGGAGCTGTTTTTT | CASSFGTGRAGELFF
TRBD1 | TRBJ1-2 | TRBV7-2 | medium-sized | TGTGCCAGCAGCTCCTGGACAGGGGCCGGCTACACCTTC | CASSSWTGAGYTF
NA | TRBJ2-3 | TRBV6-5 | NA | TGTGCCTCTTTAGGGGGGGGGACAGATACGCAGTATTTT | CASLGGGTDTQYF
TRBD1 | TRBJ2-5 | TRBV7-2 | few | TGTGCCAGCAGCTTAGTAGGGGGCCGGGAGACCCAGTACTTC | CASSLVGGRETQYF
NA | TRBJ1-2 | TRBV19 | NA | TGTGCCAGTAAATTGTCAAAAGCTAACTATGGCTACACCTTC | CASKLSKANYGYTF
NA | TRBJ2-7 | TRBV6-1 | NA | TGTGCCAGCAGTGAACCCCCGTACGAGCAGTACTTC | CASSEPPYEQYF
NA | TRBJ2-2 | TRBV7-2 | NA | TGTGCCAGCAGTCTGAGAGCGGTGAGCACCGGGGAGCTGTTTTTT | CASSLRAVSTGELFF
NA | TRBJ2-1 | TRBV7-4 | NA | TGTGCCAGCAGCGCTAGGGCGGCAGGGGCCTACAATGAGCAGTTCTTC | CASSARAAGAYNEQFF
NA | TRBJ1-1 | TRBV6-1 | NA | TGTGCCAGCAGAAAATTGAACACTGAAGCTTTCTTT | CASRKLNTEAFF
NA | TRBJ1-1 | TRBV28 | NA | TGTGCCAGCAGCCCGATTGACAGCATGAACACTGAAGCTTTCTTT | CASSPIDSMNTEAFF
NA | TRBJ2-5 | TRBV11-2 | NA | TGTGCCAGCAGCCTCAACCGGGTGGGGGAGACCCAGTACTTC | CASSLNRVGETQYF